These 3 T cell receptor beta chains were all obtained from the same sample, sequenced in a study of tumor-infiltrating lymphocytes in primary liver carcinoma. Germline DNA was extracted alongside blood RNA, which was obtained from unsorted whole blood. TCR beta cDNA was made from 450 to 550 ng total RNA with a constant-region primer. Three rounds of nested multiplex PCR with slightly modified ARM-PCR produced TCR beta libraries. It was with TRBV1-TRBV30 forward primers and a C-beta reverse primer that the first two PCR rounds were run, at 10 to 11 cycles each. One entry per CDR3 protein, called by TCRdb with MiXCR from the multiplex PCR reads. This table holds 250,000 to 350,000 distinct CDR3 sequences, 45% to 70% found once. Sequences were obtained from peripheral blood. The receptors come from a woman between 25 and 40 years old with primary liver carcinoma and hepatitis B virus infection.

The chain combines TRBV9 with TRBJ2-7; weak D call: TRBD2 (5 bases). CDR3 length: 16 amino acids. Germline CDR1 is SGDLS and CDR2 is YYNGEE. V was pared by 0 bases and J by 0 bases, with 13 bases between. The CDR3 coding sequence is TGTGCCAGCAGCGTAGGGGCAGTACGGGGCTCCTACGAGCAGTACTTC. It codes for CASSVGAVRGSYEQYF.

As to this clonotype: At one end, the junction sequence differs from germline, possibly due to a read error. This chain links TRBV5-4 with TRBJ1-6; no reliable D call. There are 12 residues in the CDR3. In germline, CDR1 is SGHNT, CDR2 YYREEE (reference sequence). CDR3 sequence: CASSRIDSLLHF. CDR3 bases: TGTGCCAGCAGCCGCATCGATTCACTCCTCCACTTT.

A word on this clonotype: The junction differs from germline at one of its ends, possibly a read error. The gene calls are TRBV5-6 and TRBJ2-7, with 8 bases fitting TRBD2. CDR1 and CDR2 from the germline V gene are SGHDT and YYEEEE. This CDR3 has 15 residues. CDR3 amino acids: CASRAGLAGVNERYF. For the CDR3, the DNA is TGTGCCAGCAGGGCCGGACTAGCCGGAGTCAACGAGCGGTACTTC.